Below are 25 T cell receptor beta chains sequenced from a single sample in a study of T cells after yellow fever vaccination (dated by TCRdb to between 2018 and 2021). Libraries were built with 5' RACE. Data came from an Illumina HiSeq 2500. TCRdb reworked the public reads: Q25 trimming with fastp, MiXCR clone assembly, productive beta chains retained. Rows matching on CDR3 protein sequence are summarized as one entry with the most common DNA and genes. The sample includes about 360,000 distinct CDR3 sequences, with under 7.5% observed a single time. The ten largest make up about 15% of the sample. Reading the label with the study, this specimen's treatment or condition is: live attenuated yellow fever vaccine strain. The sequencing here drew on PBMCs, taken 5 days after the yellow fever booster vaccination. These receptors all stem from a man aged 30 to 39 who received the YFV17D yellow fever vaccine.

The chain's CDR3 is CASGPGLAYNEQFF. The CDR3 region has the DNA TGTGCCAGCGGCCCGGGACTAGCGTACAATGAGCAGTTCTTC. V and J are TRBV12-3 or TRBV12-4 and TRBJ2-1; 10 bases align to TRBD2. V trimming: 8 bases; J trimming: 4 bases; junction bases outside the gene matches: 5. The CDR3 runs to 14 residues.

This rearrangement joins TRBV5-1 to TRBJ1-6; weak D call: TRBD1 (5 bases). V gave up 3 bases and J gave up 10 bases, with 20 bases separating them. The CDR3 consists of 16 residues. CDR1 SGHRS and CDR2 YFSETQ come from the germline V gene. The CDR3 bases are TGCGCCAGCAGCTCTCGGGATCAAGGGGTTGGGTCACCCCTCCACTTT. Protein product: CASSSRDQGVGSPLHF.

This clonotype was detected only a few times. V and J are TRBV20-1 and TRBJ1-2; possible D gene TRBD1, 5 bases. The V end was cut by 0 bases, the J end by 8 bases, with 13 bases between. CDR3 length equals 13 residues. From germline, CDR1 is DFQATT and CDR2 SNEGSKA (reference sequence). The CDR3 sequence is CSARDSSQGGYTF. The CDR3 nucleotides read TGCAGTGCTAGAGACTCTTCCCAGGGAGGCTACACCTTC.

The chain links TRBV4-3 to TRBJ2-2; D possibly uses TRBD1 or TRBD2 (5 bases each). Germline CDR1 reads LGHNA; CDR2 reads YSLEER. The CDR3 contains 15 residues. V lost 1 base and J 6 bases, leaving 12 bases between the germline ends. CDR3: CASSQAGPQAGELFF. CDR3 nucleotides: TGCGCCAGCAGCCAAGCGGGACCCCAGGCCGGGGAGCTGTTTTTT.

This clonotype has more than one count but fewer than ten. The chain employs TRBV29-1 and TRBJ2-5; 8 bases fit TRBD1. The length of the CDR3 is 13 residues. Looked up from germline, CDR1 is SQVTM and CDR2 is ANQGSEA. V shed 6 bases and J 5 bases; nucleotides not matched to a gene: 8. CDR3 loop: CSVDRTGRETQYF. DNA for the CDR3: TGCAGCGTAGACAGGACAGGGCGGGAGACCCAGTACTTC.

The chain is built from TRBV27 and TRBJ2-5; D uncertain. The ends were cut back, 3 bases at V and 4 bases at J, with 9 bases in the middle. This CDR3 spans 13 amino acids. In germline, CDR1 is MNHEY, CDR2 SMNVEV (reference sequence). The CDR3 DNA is TGTGCCAGCAGTTTTGGCAGGTTAGAGACCCAGTACTTC. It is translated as CASSFGRLETQYF.

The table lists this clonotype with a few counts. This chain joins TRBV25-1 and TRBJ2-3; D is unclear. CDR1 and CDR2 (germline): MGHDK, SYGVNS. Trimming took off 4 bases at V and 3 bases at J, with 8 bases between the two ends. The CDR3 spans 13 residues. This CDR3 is CASSVRITDTQYF. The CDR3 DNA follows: TGTGCCAGCAGTGTCAGGATAACAGATACGCAGTATTTT.

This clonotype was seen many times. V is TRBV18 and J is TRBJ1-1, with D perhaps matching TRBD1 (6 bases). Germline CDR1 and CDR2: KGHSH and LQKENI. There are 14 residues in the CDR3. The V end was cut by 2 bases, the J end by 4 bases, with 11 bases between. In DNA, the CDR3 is TGTGCCAGCTCACCAACAGGGACGGGCACTGAAGCTTTCTTT. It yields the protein CASSPTGTGTEAFF.

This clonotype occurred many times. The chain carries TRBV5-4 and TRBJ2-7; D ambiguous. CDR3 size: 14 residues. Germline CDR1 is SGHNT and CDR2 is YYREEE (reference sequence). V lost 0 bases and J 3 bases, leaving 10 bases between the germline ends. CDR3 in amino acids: CASSLGGIIYEQYF. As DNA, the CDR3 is TGTGCCAGCAGCTTGGGTGGGATTATCTACGAGCAGTACTTC.

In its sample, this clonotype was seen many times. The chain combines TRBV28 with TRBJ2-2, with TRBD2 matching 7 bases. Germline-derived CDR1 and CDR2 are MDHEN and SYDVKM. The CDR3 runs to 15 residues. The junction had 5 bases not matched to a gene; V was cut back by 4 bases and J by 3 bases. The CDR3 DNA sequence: TGTGCCAGCAGTTCCCTAGCGGACTACACCGGGGAGCTGTTTTTT. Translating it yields CASSSLADYTGELFF.

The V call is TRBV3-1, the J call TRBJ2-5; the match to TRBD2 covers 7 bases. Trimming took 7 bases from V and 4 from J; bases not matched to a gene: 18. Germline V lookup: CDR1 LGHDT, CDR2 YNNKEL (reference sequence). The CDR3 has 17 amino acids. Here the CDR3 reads CASTLLLREGARETQYF. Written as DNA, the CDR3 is TGTGCCAGCACCCTACTACTCAGGGAGGGCGCTAGAGAGACCCAGTACTTC.

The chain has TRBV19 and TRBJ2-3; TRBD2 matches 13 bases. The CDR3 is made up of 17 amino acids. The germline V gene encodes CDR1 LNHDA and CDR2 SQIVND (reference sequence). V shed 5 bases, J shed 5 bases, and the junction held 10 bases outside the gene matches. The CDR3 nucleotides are TGTGCCAGTAGTGCTGGGGCTCGGACTAGCGGGAGAGATACGCAGTATTTT. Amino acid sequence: CASSAGARTSGRDTQYF. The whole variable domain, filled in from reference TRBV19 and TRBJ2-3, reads DGGITQSPKYLFRKEGQNVTLSCEQNLNHDAMYWYRQDPGQGLRLIYYSQIVNDFQKGDIAEGYSVSREKKESFPLTVTSAQKNPTAFYLCASSAGARTSGRDTQYFGPGTRLTVL.

CDR3 region: CASSRDFRYEQYF. The DNA of the CDR3 is TGTGCCAGCAGCCGGGACTTCCGATACGAGCAGTACTTC. V is TRBV12-3 or TRBV12-4 and J is TRBJ2-7, with D maybe TRBD2 (6 bases). The CDR3 loop spans 13 amino acids. Trimming pared 6 bases from V and 4 bases from J, leaving 13 bases between.

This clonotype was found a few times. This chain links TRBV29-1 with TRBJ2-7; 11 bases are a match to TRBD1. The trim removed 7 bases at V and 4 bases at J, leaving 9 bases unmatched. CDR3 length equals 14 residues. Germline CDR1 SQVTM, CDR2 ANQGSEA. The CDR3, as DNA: TGCAGCGCCACCGGGACAGGGGGGAAATACGAGCAGTACTTC. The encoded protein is CSATGTGGKYEQYF.

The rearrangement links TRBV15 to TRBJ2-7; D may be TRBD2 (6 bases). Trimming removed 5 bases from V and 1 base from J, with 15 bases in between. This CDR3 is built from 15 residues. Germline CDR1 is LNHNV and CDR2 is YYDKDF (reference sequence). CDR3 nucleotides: TGTGCCACCAGCGTGAGCAGGGACTCGTCCTACGAGCAGTACTTC. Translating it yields CATSVSRDSSYEQYF. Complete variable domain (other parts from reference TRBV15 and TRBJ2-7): DAMVIQNPRYQVTQFGKPVTLSCSQTLNHNVMYWYQQKSSQAPKLLFHYYDKDFNNEADTPDNFQSRRPNTSFCFLDIRSPGLGDTAMYLCATSVSRDSSYEQYFGPGTRLTVT.

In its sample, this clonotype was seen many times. CDR3 sequence reads: CASSETSGGDTQYF. CDR3 bases: TGTGCCAGCAGTGAAACTAGCGGGGGCGATACGCAGTATTTT. This chain connects TRBV2 to TRBJ2-3; 11 bases map to TRBD2. The germline gives CDR1 SNHLY, CDR2 FYNNEI. The CDR3 extends over 14 amino acids. V trimming: 2 bases; J trimming: 6 bases; junction bases outside the gene matches: 1.

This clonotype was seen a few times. As DNA, the CDR3 is TGTGCCAGTCCCCCCCCCGACAGTCCAGAGACCCAGTACTTC. Encoded protein: CASPPPDSPETQYF. V usage is TRBV12-3 or TRBV12-4 and J usage is TRBJ2-5, with D perhaps TRBD1 (5 bases). Trimming took off 9 bases at V and 4 bases at J, with 18 bases between the two ends. This CDR3 has 14 residues.

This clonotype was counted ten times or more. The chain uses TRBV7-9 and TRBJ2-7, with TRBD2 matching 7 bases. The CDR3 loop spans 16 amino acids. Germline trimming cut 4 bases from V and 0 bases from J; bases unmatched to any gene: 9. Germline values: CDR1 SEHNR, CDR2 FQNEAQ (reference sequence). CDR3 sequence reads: CASSSVLAQSSYEQYF. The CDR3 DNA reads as TGTGCCAGCAGCTCCGTACTAGCGCAGAGCTCCTACGAGCAGTACTTC.

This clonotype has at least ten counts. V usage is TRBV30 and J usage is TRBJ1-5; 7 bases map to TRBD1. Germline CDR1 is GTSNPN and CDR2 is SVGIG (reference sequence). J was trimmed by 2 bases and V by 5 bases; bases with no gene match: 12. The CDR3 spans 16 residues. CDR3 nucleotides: TGTGCCTGGTCACGCGGGCGAACAGGGGGCAATCAGCCCCAGCATTTT. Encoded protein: CAWSRGRTGGNQPQHF.

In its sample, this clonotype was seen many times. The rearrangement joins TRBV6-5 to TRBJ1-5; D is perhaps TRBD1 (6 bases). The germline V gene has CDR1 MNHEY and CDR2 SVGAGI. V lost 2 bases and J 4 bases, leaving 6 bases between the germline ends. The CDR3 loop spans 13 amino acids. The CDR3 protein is CASSYTGNQPQHF. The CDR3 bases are TGTGCCAGCAGTTACACAGGGAATCAGCCCCAGCATTTT.

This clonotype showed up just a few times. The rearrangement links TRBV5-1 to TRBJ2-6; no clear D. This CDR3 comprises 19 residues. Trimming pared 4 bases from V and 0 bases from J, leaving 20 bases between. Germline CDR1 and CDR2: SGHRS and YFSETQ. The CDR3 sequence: CASSPQLLGRNSGANVLTF. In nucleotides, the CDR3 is TGCGCCAGCAGCCCGCAGCTTCTAGGACGGAACTCTGGGGCCAACGTCCTGACTTTC.

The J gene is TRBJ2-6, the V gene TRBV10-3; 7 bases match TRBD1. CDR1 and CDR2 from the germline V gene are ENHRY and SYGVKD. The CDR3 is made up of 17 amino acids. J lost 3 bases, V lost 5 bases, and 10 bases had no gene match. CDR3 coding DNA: TGTGCCATCAGTAACTCAGGGGGTTGGAATGGGGCCAACGTCCTGACTTTC. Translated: CAISNSGGWNGANVLTF.

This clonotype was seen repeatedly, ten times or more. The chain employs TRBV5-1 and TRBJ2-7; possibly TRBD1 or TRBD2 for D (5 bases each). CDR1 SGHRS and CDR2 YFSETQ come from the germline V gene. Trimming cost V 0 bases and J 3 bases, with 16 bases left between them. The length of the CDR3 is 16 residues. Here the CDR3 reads CASSLAPTGAFYEQYF. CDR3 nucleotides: TGCGCCAGCAGCTTGGCCCCGACCGGGGCCTTCTACGAGCAGTACTTC.

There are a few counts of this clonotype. The CDR3 sequence is CAISLRDLDNEQFF. DNA for the CDR3: TGTGCCATCAGCCTCCGGGACCTTGACAATGAGCAGTTCTTC. The chain has TRBV10-3 and TRBJ2-1; the D gene could be TRBD1 or TRBD2 (5 bases each). The CDR3 is 14 amino acids. With 6 bases removed from V and 5 bases from J, the gap between germline ends came to 14 bases. Germline CDR1 and CDR2: ENHRY and SYGVKD.

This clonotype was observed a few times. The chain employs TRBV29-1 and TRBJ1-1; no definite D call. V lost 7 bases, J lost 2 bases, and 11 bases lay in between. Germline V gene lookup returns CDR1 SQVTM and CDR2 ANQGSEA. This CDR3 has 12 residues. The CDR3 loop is CSAPRSNTEAFF. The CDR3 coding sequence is TGCAGCGCTCCTCGGAGTAACACTGAAGCTTTCTTT.